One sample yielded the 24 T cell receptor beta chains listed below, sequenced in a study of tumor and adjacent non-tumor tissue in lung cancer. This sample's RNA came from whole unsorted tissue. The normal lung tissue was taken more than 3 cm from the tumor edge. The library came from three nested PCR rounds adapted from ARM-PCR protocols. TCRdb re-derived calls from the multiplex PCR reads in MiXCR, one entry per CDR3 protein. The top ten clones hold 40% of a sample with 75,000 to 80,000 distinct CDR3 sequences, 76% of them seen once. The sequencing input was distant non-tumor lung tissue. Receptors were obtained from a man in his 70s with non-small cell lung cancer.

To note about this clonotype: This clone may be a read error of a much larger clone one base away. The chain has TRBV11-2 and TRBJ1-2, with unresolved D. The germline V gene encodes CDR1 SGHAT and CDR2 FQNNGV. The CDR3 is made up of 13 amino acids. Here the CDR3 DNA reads TGTGTCAGCAGCTCCCGGGAGCTCTATGGCTACACCTTC. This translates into CVSSSRELYGYTF.

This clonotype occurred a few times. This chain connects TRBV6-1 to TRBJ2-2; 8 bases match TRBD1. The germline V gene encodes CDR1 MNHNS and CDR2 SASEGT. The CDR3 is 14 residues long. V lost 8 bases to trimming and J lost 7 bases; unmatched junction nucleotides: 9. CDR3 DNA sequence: TGTGCCAGCGACAGGACAGGGAATAGCGGGGAGCTGTTTTTT. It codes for CASDRTGNSGELFF.

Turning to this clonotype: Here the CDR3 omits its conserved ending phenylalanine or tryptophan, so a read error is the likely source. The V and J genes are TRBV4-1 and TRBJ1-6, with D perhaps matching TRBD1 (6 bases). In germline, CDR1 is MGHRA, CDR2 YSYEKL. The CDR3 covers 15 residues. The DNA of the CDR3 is TGCACCAGCAGCCATACAGGGCCCCTTCAGTCACCCCTCCACTCT. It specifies CTSSHTGPLQSPLHS.

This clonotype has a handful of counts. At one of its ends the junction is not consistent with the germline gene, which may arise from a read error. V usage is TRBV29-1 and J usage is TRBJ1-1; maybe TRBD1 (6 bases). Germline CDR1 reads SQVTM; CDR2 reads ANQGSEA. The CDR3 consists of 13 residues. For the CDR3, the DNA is TGCAGCCCACAGGACAGCCCGGGGAATGAAGCGTTCTTT. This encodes CSPQDSPGNEAFF.

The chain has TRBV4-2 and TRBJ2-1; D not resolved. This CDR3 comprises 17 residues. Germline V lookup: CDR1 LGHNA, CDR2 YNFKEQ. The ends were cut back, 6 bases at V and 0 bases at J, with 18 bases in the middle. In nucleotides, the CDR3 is TGTGCCAGCAGACTCCCGGCTAGTGCAGGCTCCTACAATGAGCAGTTCTTC. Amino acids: CASRLPASAGSYNEQFF.

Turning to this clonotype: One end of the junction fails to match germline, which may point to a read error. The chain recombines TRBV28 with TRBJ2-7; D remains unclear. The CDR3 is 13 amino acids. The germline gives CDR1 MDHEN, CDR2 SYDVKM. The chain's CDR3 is CASNLAGLYEQYF. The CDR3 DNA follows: TGTGCCAGCAATTTAGCCGGTCTCTACGAGCAGTACTTC. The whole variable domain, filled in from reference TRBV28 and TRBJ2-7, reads DVKVTQSSRYLVKRTGEKVFLECVQDMDHENMFWYRQDPGLGLRLIYFSYDVKMKEKGDIPEGYSVSREKKERFSLILESASTNQTSMYLCASNLAGLYEQYFGPGTRLTVT.

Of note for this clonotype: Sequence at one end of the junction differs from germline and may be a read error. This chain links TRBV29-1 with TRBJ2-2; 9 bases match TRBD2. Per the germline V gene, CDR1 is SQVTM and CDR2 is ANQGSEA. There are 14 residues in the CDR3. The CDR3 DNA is TGCAGCGCATTAGGGACTAGCTTCAACGGGAAGCTGTTTTTT. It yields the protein CSALGTSFNGKLFF.

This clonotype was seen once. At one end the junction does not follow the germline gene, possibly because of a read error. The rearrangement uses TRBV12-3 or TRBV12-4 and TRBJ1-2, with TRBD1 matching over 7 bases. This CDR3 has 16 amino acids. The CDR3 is CVSSLQRTGWNYGYTF. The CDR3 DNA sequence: TGTGTCAGCAGTTTACAGAGGACAGGTTGGAACTATGGCTACACCTTC.

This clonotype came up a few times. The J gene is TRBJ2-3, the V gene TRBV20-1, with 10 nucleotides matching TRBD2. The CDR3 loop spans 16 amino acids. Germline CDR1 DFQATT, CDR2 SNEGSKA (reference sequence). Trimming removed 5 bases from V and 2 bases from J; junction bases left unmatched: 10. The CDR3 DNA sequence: TGCAGTGCTGACCCGGGACTAGCGACATCCACAGATACGCAGTATTTT. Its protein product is CSADPGLATSTDTQYF.

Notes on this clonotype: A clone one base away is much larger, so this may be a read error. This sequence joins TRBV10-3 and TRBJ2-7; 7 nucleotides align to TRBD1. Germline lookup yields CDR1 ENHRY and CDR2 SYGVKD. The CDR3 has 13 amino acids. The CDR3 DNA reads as TGTACCATCAGTGATGGGACAGACTACGAGCAGTACTTC. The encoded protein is CTISDGTDYEQYF.

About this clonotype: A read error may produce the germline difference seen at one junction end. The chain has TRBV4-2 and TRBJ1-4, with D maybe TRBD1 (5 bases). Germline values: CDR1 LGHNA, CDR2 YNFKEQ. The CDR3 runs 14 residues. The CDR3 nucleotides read TGTACCAGCAGCCAATCCGGGACCTTCGAAAAACTGTTTTTT. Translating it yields CTSSQSGTFEKLFF.

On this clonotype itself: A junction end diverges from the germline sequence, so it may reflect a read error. The CDR3 spells CASTLDPTAGRDEQFF. The DNA for the CDR3 is TGTGCCAGCACCTTAGATCCCACGGCGGGCAGGGATGAGCAGTTCTTC. The rearrangement joins TRBV11-3 to TRBJ2-1; the D call may be TRBD1 or TRBD2 (5 bases each). CDR1 and CDR2 (germline): SGHNT, YENEEA. The CDR3 sequence is 16 residues long. The full variable domain, with the rest looked up from reference TRBV11-3 and TRBJ2-1, is EAGVVQSPRYKIIEKKQPVAFWCNPISGHNTLYWYLQNLGQGPELLIRYENEEAVDDSQLPKDRFSAERLKGVDSTLKIQPAELGDSAVYLCASTLDPTAGRDEQFFGPGTRLTVL.

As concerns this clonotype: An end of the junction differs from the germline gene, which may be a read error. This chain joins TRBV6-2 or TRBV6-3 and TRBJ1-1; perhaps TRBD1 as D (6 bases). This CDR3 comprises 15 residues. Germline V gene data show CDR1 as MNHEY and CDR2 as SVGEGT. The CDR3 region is CASRPFVGQRKEALF. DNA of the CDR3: TGTGCCAGCCGTCCTTTTGTGGGACAAAGAAAAGAAGCTCTCTTT.

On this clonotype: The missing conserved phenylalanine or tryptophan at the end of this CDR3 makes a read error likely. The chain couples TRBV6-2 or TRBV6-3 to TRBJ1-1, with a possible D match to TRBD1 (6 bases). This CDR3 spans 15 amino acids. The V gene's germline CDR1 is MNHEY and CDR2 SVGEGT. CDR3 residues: CVSRPFLGQRREAFI. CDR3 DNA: TGTGTCAGCCGACCTTTTTTGGGACAAAGAAGAGAAGCTTTCATT.

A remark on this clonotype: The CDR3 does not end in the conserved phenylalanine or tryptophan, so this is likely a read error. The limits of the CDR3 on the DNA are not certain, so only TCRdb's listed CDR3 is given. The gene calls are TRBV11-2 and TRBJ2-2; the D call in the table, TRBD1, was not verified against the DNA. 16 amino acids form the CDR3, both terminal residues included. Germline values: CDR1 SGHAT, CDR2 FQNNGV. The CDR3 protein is CASSLVSTGVAGEPFC.

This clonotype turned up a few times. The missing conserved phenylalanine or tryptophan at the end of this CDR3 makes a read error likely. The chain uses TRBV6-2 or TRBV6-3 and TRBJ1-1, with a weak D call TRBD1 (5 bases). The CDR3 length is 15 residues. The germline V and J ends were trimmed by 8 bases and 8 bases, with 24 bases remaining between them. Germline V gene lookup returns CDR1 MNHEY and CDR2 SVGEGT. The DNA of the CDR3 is TGTGCCAGCCGAGCTTTTGTAGGACAAAGAAGAGAAGCTTTCATT. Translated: CASRAFVGQRREAFI.

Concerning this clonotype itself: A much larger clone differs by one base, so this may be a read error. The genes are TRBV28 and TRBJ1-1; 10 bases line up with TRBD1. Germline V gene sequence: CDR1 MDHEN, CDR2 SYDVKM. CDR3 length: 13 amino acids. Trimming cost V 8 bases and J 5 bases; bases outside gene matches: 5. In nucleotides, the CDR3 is TGTGCCAGCCTATGGACAGGGGGGACTGAAGCTTTCTTT. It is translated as CASLWTGGTEAFF.

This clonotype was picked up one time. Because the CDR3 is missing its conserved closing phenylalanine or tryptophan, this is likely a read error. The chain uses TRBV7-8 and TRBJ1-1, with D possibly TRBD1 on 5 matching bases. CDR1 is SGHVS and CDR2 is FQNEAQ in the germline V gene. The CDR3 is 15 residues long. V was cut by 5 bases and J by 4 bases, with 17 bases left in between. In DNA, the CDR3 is TGTGCCAGCAGCCAGGGTCCGCGGGAGAGCACTGAAGCTTTCCTT. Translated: CASSQGPRESTEAFL.

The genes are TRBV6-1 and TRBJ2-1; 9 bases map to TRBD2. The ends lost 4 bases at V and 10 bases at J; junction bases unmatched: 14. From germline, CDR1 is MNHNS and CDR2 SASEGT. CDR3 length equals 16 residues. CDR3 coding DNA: TGTGCCAGCAGTGCTATGATAGCGGGAGACCATAACGAGCAGTTCTTC. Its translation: CASSAMIAGDHNEQFF.

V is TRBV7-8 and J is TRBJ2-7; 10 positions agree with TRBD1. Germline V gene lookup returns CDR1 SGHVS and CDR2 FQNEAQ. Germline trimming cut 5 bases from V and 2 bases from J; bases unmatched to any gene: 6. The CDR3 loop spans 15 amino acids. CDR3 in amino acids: CASSLGQGGAYEQYF. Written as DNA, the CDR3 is TGTGCCAGCAGCCTAGGACAGGGGGGAGCCTACGAGCAGTACTTC.

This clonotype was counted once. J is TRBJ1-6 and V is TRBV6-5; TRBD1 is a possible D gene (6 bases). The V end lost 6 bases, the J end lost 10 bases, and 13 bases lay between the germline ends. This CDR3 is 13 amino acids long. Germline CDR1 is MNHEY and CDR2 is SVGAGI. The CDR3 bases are TGTGCCAGCAGCACAGGGTTTTTGTCACCCCTCCACTTT. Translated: CASSTGFLSPLHF.

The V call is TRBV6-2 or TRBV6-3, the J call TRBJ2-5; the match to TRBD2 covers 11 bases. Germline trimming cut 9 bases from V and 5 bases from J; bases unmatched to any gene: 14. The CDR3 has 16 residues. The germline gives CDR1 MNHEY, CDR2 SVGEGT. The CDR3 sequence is CARTGTSGPMGETQYF. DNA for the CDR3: TGTGCCAGAACCGGGACTAGCGGACCAATGGGGGAGACCCAGTACTTC.

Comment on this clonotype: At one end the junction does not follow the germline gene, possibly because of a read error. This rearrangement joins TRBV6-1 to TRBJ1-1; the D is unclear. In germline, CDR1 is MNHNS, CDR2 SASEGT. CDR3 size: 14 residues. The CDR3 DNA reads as TGTGCCAACAGTTCCCCGACATTAAGCCATGAGGCTTTCTTT. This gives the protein CANSSPTLSHEAFF.

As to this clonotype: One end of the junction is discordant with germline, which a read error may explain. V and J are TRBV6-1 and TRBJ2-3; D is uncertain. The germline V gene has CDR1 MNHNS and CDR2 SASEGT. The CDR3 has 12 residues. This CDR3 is CACSESSFTQYF. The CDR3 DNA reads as TGTGCCTGTAGTGAATCCAGTTTTACGCAATATTTT.